This T cell receptor (beta chain) came from a study of patients and donors after allogeneic stem cell transplantation. TCRdb re-called the RT-PCR reads with MiXCR, one entry per CDR3 protein. The profile shows 25,000 to 35,000 distinct CDR3 sequences, 6.8% of them singletons. The CDR3 runs to 13 residues. This clonotype was seen a handful of times. The sequenced material came from blood, either unsorted or a sorted T cell fraction (not recorded which). J is TRBJ2-3 and V is TRBV1. TRBV1 is an annotated pseudogene. The TCR sequence derives from a human donor who was either an allogeneic HSCT recipient or a stem cell or donor lymphocyte infusion donor (not recorded which). It is not recorded whose cells these are; they may come from a transplant donor. The CDR3 DNA reads as TGCACCAGCAGCCAAGATTTCATAGATACGCAGTATTTT. As protein: CTSSQDFIDTQYF.